Presented here are 11 T cell receptor beta chains from one specimen sequenced in a study of breast tumors, draining lymph nodes, adjacent tissues. TCRdb redid the calling of the multiplex PCR reads with MiXCR, one entry per CDR3 protein. The sample includes about 150,000 distinct CDR3 sequences, about 20% of them seen just once. Axillary draining lymph nodes of breast cancer patients supplied the node samples. Sequencing input: axillary lymph node tissue. The receptors were gathered from a female donor with breast cancer. Some clones in this sample may be carry-over from other donors' samples.

This clonotype was detected only a few times. This chain links TRBV7-2 with TRBJ2-5; perhaps D is TRBD1 or TRBD2 (5 bases each). This CDR3 has 14 amino acids. Germline CDR1 is SGHTA and CDR2 is FQGNSA. The V end was cut by 4 bases, the J end by 4 bases, with 13 bases between. CDR3 in DNA: TGTGCCAGCAGCTATCAGGGTGGGGGAGAGACCCAGTACTTC. The encoded protein is CASSYQGGGETQYF. The entire variable domain, with the rest obtained from reference TRBV7-2 and TRBJ2-5, is as follows: GAGVSQSPSNKVTEKGKDVELRCDPISGHTALYWYRQSLGQGLEFLIYFQGNSAPDKSGLPSDRFSAERTGGSVSTLTIQRTQQEDSAVYLCASSYQGGGETQYFGPGTRLLVL.

This clonotype appeared a few times. The chain joins TRBV28 to TRBJ1-5; maybe TRBD1 (5 bases). Trimming pared 1 base from V and 6 bases from J, leaving 16 bases between. This CDR3 has 16 residues. CDR1 MDHEN and CDR2 SYDVKM come from the germline V gene. The CDR3 sequence: CASSLSGREKSQPQHF. CDR3 nucleotide sequence: TGTGCCAGCAGTTTATCTGGCAGGGAGAAGAGTCAGCCCCAGCATTTT.

This clonotype was seen many times. This rearrangement joins TRBV15 to TRBJ1-2, with 7 bases lining up with TRBD1. The CDR3 is made up of 13 amino acids. Germline CDR1 and CDR2: LNHNV and YYDKDF (reference sequence). The J segment lost 3 bases and the V segment lost 5 bases, leaving 3 bases of the junction unmatched. DNA of the CDR3: TGTGCCACCAGCTCTGGACAGGACTATGGCTACACCTTC. Protein: CATSSGQDYGYTF.

This clonotype was counted ten times or more. This sequence joins TRBV10-3 and TRBJ2-3; D uncertain. Trimming took off 8 bases at V and 1 base at J, with 7 bases between the two ends. This CDR3 has 12 amino acids. Germline CDR1 and CDR2: ENHRY and SYGVKD. The DNA for the CDR3 is TGTGCCATCGGAGTGCGCACAGATACGCAGTATTTT. As protein: CAIGVRTDTQYF.

This clonotype was recorded many times. The chain uses TRBV7-8 and TRBJ2-1, with 10 bases that match TRBD2. Trimming took 3 bases from V and 6 from J; bases not matched to a gene: 5. This CDR3 region has 15 residues. CDR1 is SGHVS, CDR2 FQNEAQ, per germline. The chain's CDR3 is CASSLFTSGVNEQFF. CDR3 coding DNA: TGTGCCAGCAGCTTGTTTACTAGCGGGGTCAATGAGCAGTTCTTC.

This clonotype appeared many times. This chain joins TRBV15 and TRBJ2-2, with 11 bases that match TRBD1. The V gene's germline CDR1 is LNHNV and CDR2 YYDKDF (reference sequence). The CDR3 runs 16 residues. V was clipped by 1 base and J by 5 bases; unmatched bases: 3. The CDR3 is CATSRAGTGGTGELFF. CDR3 sequence (DNA): TGTGCCACCAGCAGAGCCGGGACAGGGGGAACCGGGGAGCTGTTTTTT.

The chain combines TRBV28 with TRBJ2-1; 11 positions match TRBD2. V gave up 5 bases and J gave up 8 bases; unmatched junction bases: 8. CDR1 and CDR2 from the germline V gene are MDHEN and SYDVKM. This CDR3 region has 15 residues. This CDR3 is CASSPLAGGIYEQFF. As DNA, the CDR3 is TGTGCCAGCAGTCCCCTAGCGGGAGGTATCTATGAGCAGTTCTTC. Full variable domain (remainder filled in from reference TRBV28 and TRBJ2-1): DVKVTQSSRYLVKRTGEKVFLECVQDMDHENMFWYRQDPGLGLRLIYFSYDVKMKEKGDIPEGYSVSREKKERFSLILESASTNQTSMYLCASSPLAGGIYEQFFGPGTRLTVL.

Concerning this clonotype itself: Being one base from a much bigger clone, this may be a read error. This sequence joins TRBV3-1 and TRBJ2-1, with D possibly called TRBD1 or TRBD2 (6 bases each). The CDR3 is 11 residues long. The germline V gene encodes CDR1 LGHDT and CDR2 YNNKEL (reference sequence). CDR3: CASGQWGARFF. Written as DNA, the CDR3 is TGTGCCAGCGGCCAATGGGGGGCCCGGTTCTTC.

In its sample, this clonotype was seen many times. The chain joins TRBV20-1 to TRBJ2-5, with 13 nucleotides matching TRBD2. In germline, CDR1 is DFQATT, CDR2 SNEGSKA (reference sequence). V shed 0 bases, J shed 0 bases, and the junction held 7 bases outside the gene matches. This CDR3 has 18 residues. The CDR3 is CSARDPLTSGRDQETQYF. The CDR3 DNA reads TGCAGTGCTAGAGATCCACTAACTAGCGGGAGGGACCAAGAGACCCAGTACTTC.

Remarks on this clonotype: Being one base from a much bigger clone, this may be a read error. The chain joins TRBV19 to TRBJ2-1; possibly TRBD1 for D (5 bases). V shed 6 bases and J shed 13 bases, with 22 bases lying between them. CDR3 length: 14 residues. Germline values: CDR1 LNHDA, CDR2 SQIVND (reference sequence). CDR3 sequence: CASSTGSVSKNQFF. CDR3 sequence (DNA): TGTGCCAGTAGCACAGGATCGGTCAGTAAGAATCAGTTCTTC. The full variable domain, in which reference TRBV19 and TRBJ2-1 provide the parts outside the CDR3, is DGGITQSPKYLFRKEGQNVTLSCEQNLNHDAMYWYRQDPGQGLRLIYYSQIVNDFQKGDIAEGYSVSREKKESFPLTVTSAQKNPTAFYLCASSTGSVSKNQFFGPGTRLTVL.

This clonotype was seen only a few times. The chain uses TRBV28 and TRBJ2-7, with D uncertain. Trimming stripped 8 bases from V and 2 bases from J, with 13 bases between. CDR1 and CDR2 (germline): MDHEN, SYDVKM. The CDR3 extends over 13 amino acids. The CDR3 DNA sequence: TGTGCCAGCTTACGACTCACACCCTACGAGCAGTACTTC. This translates into CASLRLTPYEQYF.